The next 31 T cell receptor beta chains were all read from a single sample in a study of blood T cell repertoires in COVID-19. Assay used: immunoSEQ multiplex PCR; TCRdb lists only in-frame clones, some missing. The profile covers about 74,000 clones, with around 88% appearing a single time and 1.5% to 2% taken by the ten largest. Source material: peripheral blood. These receptor sequences come from a woman of 80 years or more with active or convalescent COVID-19.

This clone has a handful of counts. V and J are TRBV4-3 and TRBJ1-1; tentatively, D is TRBD1 (6 bases). This CDR3 contains 15 residues. The germline V and J ends were trimmed by 3 bases and 5 bases, with 16 bases remaining between them. Germline CDR1 is LGHNA and CDR2 is YSLEER. The CDR3 coding sequence is TGCGCCAGCAGCCAGGGGTGGGGGCCTATGACTGAAGCTTTCTTT. Amino acid sequence: CASSQGWGPMTEAFF.

The rearrangement joins TRBV10-3 to TRBJ1-5, with D possibly matching TRBD1 (6 bases). Per the germline V gene, CDR1 is ENHRY and CDR2 is SYGVKD. Trimming pared 5 bases from V and 6 bases from J, leaving 14 bases between. This CDR3 comprises 14 residues. CDR3 sequence: CAISIREGGQPQHF. DNA of the CDR3: TGTGCCATCAGTATCAGGGAAGGGGGTCAGCCCCAGCATTTT.

The CDR3 loop is CATSDLLGAGGNNEQFF. The CDR3 coding sequence is TGTGCCACCAGTGATTTGCTAGGAGCGGGAGGGAACAATGAGCAGTTCTTC. The V and J genes are TRBV24-1 and TRBJ2-1; 10 bases align to TRBD2. The germline V gene has CDR1 KGHDR and CDR2 SFDVKD. Losses at the gene ends were 0 bases for V and 5 bases for J; bases not matched to a gene: 6. The CDR3 is 17 residues long.

In this sample, this clone turned up many times. The CDR3 DNA follows: TGTGCCTGGAGTATAGGCAGGGCTGGAAACACCATATATTTT. It codes for CAWSIGRAGNTIYF. This rearrangement joins TRBV30 to TRBJ1-3, with D possibly being TRBD1 (5 bases). Germline CDR1 reads GTSNPN; CDR2 reads SVGIG (reference sequence). This CDR3 contains 14 residues. V was clipped by 2 bases and J by 2 bases, with 10 bases between them.

The gene calls are TRBV6-6 and TRBJ1-6; tentative D call: TRBD1 (5 bases). V shed 5 bases and J shed 7 bases, with 18 bases lying between them. The CDR3 has 16 residues. The germline CDR1 and CDR2 sequences are MNHNY and SVGAGI (reference sequence). The CDR3 loop is CASSPPWQGSNSPLHF. CDR3 sequence (DNA): TGTGCCAGCAGTCCCCCGTGGCAGGGTAGCAATTCACCCCTCCACTTT.

This sequence joins TRBV5-4 and TRBJ2-7; 8 bases map to TRBD2. Per the germline V gene, CDR1 is SGHNT and CDR2 is YYREEE (reference sequence). The CDR3 has 14 amino acids. V gave up 0 bases and J gave up 6 bases; unmatched junction bases: 5. The CDR3 protein is CASSLERELGEQYF. The CDR3 region has the DNA TGTGCCAGCAGCTTGGAGCGGGAGTTGGGCGAGCAGTACTTC.

This clone has just one count. The V call is TRBV9, the J call TRBJ2-5, with a possible D match to TRBD1 (6 bases). Trimming stripped 2 bases from V and 4 bases from J, with 15 bases between. This CDR3 spans 15 amino acids. Germline values: CDR1 SGDLS, CDR2 YYNGEE. In nucleotides, the CDR3 is TGTGCCAGCAGCGTTACAGGGAGAGTTCGAGAGACCCAGTACTTC. Its protein product is CASSVTGRVRETQYF.

The count of this clone is one. The chain is built from TRBV12-3 or TRBV12-4 and TRBJ1-2; TRBD1 is a possible D gene (6 bases). The CDR3 is 13 residues long. Deletions cut 2 bases from V and 4 bases from J, with 8 bases between. CDR3: CASSLIGGYGYTF. CDR3 nucleotide sequence: TGTGCCAGCAGTTTAATAGGGGGCTATGGCTACACCTTC.

The rearrangement uses TRBV14 and TRBJ2-1; 12 bases line up with TRBD2. Trimming at V came to 2 bases and at J to 7 bases, leaving 9 bases not matched to a gene. Germline CDR1 reads SGHDN; CDR2 reads FVKESK. CDR3 length equals 17 residues. This chain's CDR3 is CASSQWVLAGGGNEQFF. CDR3 coding DNA: TGTGCCAGCAGCCAATGGGTACTAGCGGGAGGAGGGAATGAGCAGTTCTTC. The full variable domain, rest sourced from reference TRBV14 and TRBJ2-1, is EAGVTQFPSHSVIEKGQTVTLRCDPISGHDNLYWYRRVMGKEIKFLLHFVKESKQDESGMPNNRFLAERTGGTYSTLKVQPAELEDSGVYFCASSQWVLAGGGNEQFFGPGTRLTVL.

This clone came up once. The chain is built from TRBV5-4 and TRBJ1-1, with 8 bases lining up with TRBD1. There are 15 residues in the CDR3. The V segment lost 3 bases and the J segment 2 bases; nucleotides outside the gene matches: 6. The germline CDR1 and CDR2 sequences are SGHNT and YYREEE (reference sequence). Here the CDR3 DNA reads TGTGCCAGCAGCTACCAGGACAGGGACAACACTGAAGCTTTCTTT. Translating it yields CASSYQDRDNTEAFF.

The chain carries TRBV20-1 and TRBJ1-2; TRBD1 might be the D (6 bases). Germline CDR1 reads DFQATT; CDR2 reads SNEGSKA (reference sequence). The CDR3 loop spans 12 amino acids. Trimming took off 3 bases at V and 7 bases at J, with 12 bases between the two ends. CDR3: CSASSGVFGYTF. CDR3 DNA: TGCAGTGCTAGTTCAGGGGTCTTTGGCTACACCTTC.

CDR3 loop: CASSQESRGYEQYF. The CDR3 bases are TGCGCCAGCAGCCAAGAGAGCAGGGGCTACGAGCAGTACTTC. The V and J genes are TRBV4-1 and TRBJ2-7, with D possibly TRBD1 on 6 matching bases. Germline V lookup: CDR1 MGHRA, CDR2 YSYEKL. The CDR3 runs to 14 residues. V lost 0 bases and J 3 bases, leaving 9 bases between the germline ends.

The chain couples TRBV5-1 to TRBJ1-1; TRBD1 matches 8 bases. The germline V gene encodes CDR1 SGHRS and CDR2 YFSETQ. Germline trimming cut 0 bases from V and 4 bases from J; bases unmatched to any gene: 11. The CDR3 runs 17 residues. CDR3 sequence (DNA): TGCGCCAGCAGCTTGGGGCCAGGGGGCGACTTTGGCACTGAAGCTTTCTTT. As protein: CASSLGPGGDFGTEAFF.

The rearrangement uses TRBV19 and TRBJ2-1; maybe TRBD1 (6 bases). V dropped 5 bases and J dropped 0 bases, with 14 bases sitting between them. This CDR3 has 16 amino acids. Germline V gene lookup returns CDR1 LNHDA and CDR2 SQIVND (reference sequence). CDR3 sequence reads: CASSPTGVSSYNEQFF. As DNA, the CDR3 is TGTGCCAGTAGTCCGACAGGAGTTTCCTCCTACAATGAGCAGTTCTTC.

The V call is TRBV4-3, the J call TRBJ1-1; D remains ambiguous. V lost 2 bases, J lost 7 bases, and 11 bases lay in between. Germline assignment: CDR1 LGHNA and CDR2 YSLEER. The CDR3 length is 13 residues. This CDR3 is CASSQIQVGEAFF. CDR3 DNA: TGCGCCAGCAGCCAAATTCAGGTTGGTGAAGCTTTCTTT.

The chain is built from TRBV11-2 and TRBJ1-2; the match to TRBD1 covers 10 bases. CDR1 SGHAT and CDR2 FQNNGV come from the germline V gene. With 1 base clipped from V and 6 bases from J, the junction kept 5 bases outside the gene matches. The CDR3 consists of 15 residues. CDR3 loop: CASSLVGTGEDGYTF. In DNA form, the CDR3 reads TGTGCCAGCAGCTTAGTCGGGACAGGGGAGGATGGCTACACCTTC.

V gene TRBV19 combines with J gene TRBJ2-1; 10 positions match TRBD2. CDR3 length: 16 residues. Germline CDR1 LNHDA, CDR2 SQIVND (reference sequence). The J segment lost 3 bases and the V segment lost 2 bases, leaving 4 bases of the junction unmatched. The CDR3, as DNA: TGTGCCAGTAGTATATCGCCTAGCGGGAGCTACAATGAGCAGTTCTTC. This sequence encodes CASSISPSGSYNEQFF.

This clone has more than one count but fewer than ten. CDR3 DNA sequence: TGTGCCAGCAGTGAATGGCCCGTCAATCAGCCCCAGCATTTT. Protein sequence: CASSEWPVNQPQHF. The rearrangement links TRBV6-1 to TRBJ1-5; D not certain. Per the germline V gene, CDR1 is MNHNS and CDR2 is SASEGT. CDR3 length equals 14 residues. V was cut by 2 bases and J by 3 bases, with 8 bases left in between.

The V and J genes are TRBV3-1 (or the pseudogene TRBV3-2) and TRBJ2-5; D may be TRBD1 (6 bases). Germline values: CDR1 LGHDT, CDR2 YNNKEL (reference sequence). Trimming took 4 bases from V and 3 from J, leaving 15 bases between them. The CDR3 is 15 amino acids. This CDR3 is CASSPQGVGEETQYF. CDR3 in DNA: TGTGCCAGCAGCCCACAGGGCGTGGGGGAAGAGACCCAGTACTTC.

The chain couples TRBV19 to TRBJ2-2, with D unresolved. V gave up 6 bases and J gave up 1 base, with 9 bases separating them. The germline gives CDR1 LNHDA, CDR2 SQIVND (reference sequence). This CDR3 comprises 14 residues. The CDR3 nucleotides read TGTGCCAGTAGGATATCCCGGAACACCGGGGAGCTGTTTTTT. It codes for CASRISRNTGELFF. Drawing the rest from reference TRBV19 and TRBJ2-2, the complete variable domain is DGGITQSPKYLFRKEGQNVTLSCEQNLNHDAMYWYRQDPGQGLRLIYYSQIVNDFQKGDIAEGYSVSREKKESFPLTVTSAQKNPTAFYLCASRISRNTGELFFGEGSRLTVL.

The V and J genes are TRBV18 and TRBJ1-1; no clear D. Germline V gives CDR1 KGHSH, CDR2 LQKENI. The ends were cut back, 1 base at V and 0 bases at J, with 6 bases in the middle. The CDR3 has 14 amino acids. CDR3 DNA: TGTGCCAGCTCACCACTGCGGTTGAACACTGAAGCTTTCTTT. Translation: CASSPLRLNTEAFF.

The chain couples TRBV7-2 to TRBJ2-5, with 8 bases lining up with TRBD2. The CDR3 runs 16 residues. Trimming at V came to 5 bases and at J to 4 bases, leaving 12 bases not matched to a gene. Per germline, CDR1 SGHTA and CDR2 FQGNSA. The CDR3 coding sequence is TGTGCCAGCAGCCTCGGGACTAGTTCTGGAGGAGAGACCCAGTACTTC. Encoded protein: CASSLGTSSGGETQYF.

The V call is TRBV29-1, the J call TRBJ1-3; D unclear. Looked up from germline, CDR1 is SQVTM and CDR2 is ANQGSEA. This CDR3 region has 13 residues. Trimming stripped 7 bases from V and 4 bases from J, with 14 bases between. CDR3 sequence: CSAETGFGNTIYF. The CDR3 DNA reads as TGCAGCGCCGAAACGGGGTTCGGAAACACCATATATTTT.

The chain has TRBV19 and TRBJ1-2; D call uncertain. Per germline, CDR1 LNHDA and CDR2 SQIVND (reference sequence). There are 15 residues in the CDR3. Trimming took off 7 bases at V and 6 bases at J, with 21 bases between the two ends. As DNA, the CDR3 is TGTGCCAGTAACCCTGGGTGGGAGTTTCTCCATGGCTACACCTTC. This gives the protein CASNPGWEFLHGYTF.

The V gene is TRBV14, the J gene TRBJ1-5; D is ambiguous. V was shortened by 1 base and J by 5 bases, with 12 bases between the two germline ends. Per the germline V gene, CDR1 is SGHDN and CDR2 is FVKESK. The CDR3 runs 15 residues. CDR3 protein: CASSQAPPLDQPQHF. CDR3 DNA: TGTGCCAGCAGCCAAGCGCCACCCCTAGATCAGCCCCAGCATTTT.

The V and J genes are TRBV24-1 and TRBJ2-3, with TRBD1 matching 8 bases. V was pared by 2 bases and J by 6 bases, with 6 bases of the junction left unmatched. CDR1 is KGHDR and CDR2 is SFDVKD in the germline V gene. The CDR3 contains 15 residues. The CDR3 region has the DNA TGTGCCACCAGTGATTCTGGGACAGGATGGGATACGCAGTATTTT. Its protein is CATSDSGTGWDTQYF.

CDR3 DNA: TGTGCCAGCAGTTCGACCCAACTAGGCACCGGGGAGCTGTTTTTT. This sequence encodes CASSSTQLGTGELFF. This chain connects TRBV6-5 to TRBJ2-2, with a weak D call TRBD2 (5 bases). In germline, CDR1 is MNHEY, CDR2 SVGAGI. The CDR3 loop spans 15 amino acids. Between the trimmed V and J ends, which lost 4 bases and 4 bases, there was a span of 13 bases.

V gene TRBV4-3 combines with J gene TRBJ1-2, with no clear D. There are 15 residues in the CDR3. V was cut by 0 bases and J by 2 bases, with 10 bases left in between. Germline V gives CDR1 LGHNA, CDR2 YSLEER. This chain's CDR3 is CASSQDLLNNYGYTF. CDR3 DNA: TGCGCCAGCAGCCAAGATCTACTTAACAACTATGGCTACACCTTC.

V and J are TRBV4-3 and TRBJ1-2, with unresolved D. CDR3 length: 14 amino acids. Per germline, CDR1 LGHNA and CDR2 YSLEER. V lost 0 bases and J lost 0, with 5 bases in between. The CDR3 DNA follows: TGCGCCAGCAGCCAAGAACGGGCTAACTATGGCTACACCTTC. Translating it yields CASSQERANYGYTF.

The rearrangement joins TRBV2 to TRBJ1-2; no definite D call. Germline CDR1 SNHLY, CDR2 FYNNEI. The V end lost 4 bases, the J end lost 8 bases, and 14 bases lay between the germline ends. The CDR3 is 13 residues long. In nucleotides, the CDR3 is TGTGCCAGCAGTGCGGTCGACACTGGGGGCTACACCTTC. Its protein product is CASSAVDTGGYTF.

The chain carries TRBV2 and TRBJ1-2; possibly TRBD1 for D (5 bases). Per germline, CDR1 SNHLY and CDR2 FYNNEI. This CDR3 is built from 13 residues. Trimming shortened V by 6 bases and J by 2 bases, and 10 bases separated the two germline ends. The CDR3 here is CASRGGWNYGYTF. The CDR3 DNA reads TGTGCCAGCAGGGGGGGGTGGAACTATGGCTACACCTTC. Looking up the rest from reference TRBV2 and TRBJ1-2 gives the full variable domain: EPEVTQTPSHQVTQMGQEVILRCVPISNHLYFYWYRQILGQKVEFLVSFYNNEISEKSEIFDDQFSVERPDGSNFTLKIRSTKLEDSAMYFCASRGGWNYGYTFGSGTRLTVV.